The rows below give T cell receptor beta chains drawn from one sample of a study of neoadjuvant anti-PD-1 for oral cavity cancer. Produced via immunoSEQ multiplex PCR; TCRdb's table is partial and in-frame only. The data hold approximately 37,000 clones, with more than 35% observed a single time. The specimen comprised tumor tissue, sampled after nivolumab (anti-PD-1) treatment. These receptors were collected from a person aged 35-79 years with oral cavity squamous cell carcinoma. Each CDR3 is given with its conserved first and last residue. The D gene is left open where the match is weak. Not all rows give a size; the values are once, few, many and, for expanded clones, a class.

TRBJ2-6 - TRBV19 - TGTGCCAGTAGTCTTACAGTAGTTGGGGACTCTGGGGCCAACGTCCTGACTTTC CASSLTVVGDSGANVLTF
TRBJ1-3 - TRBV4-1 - TGCGCCAGCAGCCCGTGGACAGTCTCTGGAAACACCATATATTTT CASSPWTVSGNTIYF
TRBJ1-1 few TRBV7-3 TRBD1 TGTGCCAGCAGCGCGGGACAGGCGGGGGCTGAAGCTTTCTTT CASSAGQAGAEAFF
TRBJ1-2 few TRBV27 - TGTGCCAGCATGACGGGGGCGGGAGGCTACACCTTC CASMTGAGGYTF
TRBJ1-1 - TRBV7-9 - TGTGCCAGCTCGCAGCTGAACACTGAAGCTTTCTTT CASSQLNTEAFF
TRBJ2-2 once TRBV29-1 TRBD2 TGCAGCGTTAAAACTCCGGGACTACAAACCGGGGAGCTGTTTTTT CSVKTPGLQTGELFF
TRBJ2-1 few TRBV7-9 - TGTGCCAGCAGCGCTACCCCGACAGGCTCCTACAATGAGCAGTTCTTC CASSATPTGSYNEQFF
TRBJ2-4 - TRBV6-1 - TGTGCCAGCAGTTCCTCTGGCCTCATTCAGTACTTC CASSSSGLIQYF
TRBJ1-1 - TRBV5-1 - TGCGCCAGCAGCTTGGACTGGGTGACTGAAGCTTTCTTT CASSLDWVTEAFF
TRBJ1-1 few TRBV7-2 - TGTGCCAGCAGCTCGAGGAGCCCGAACACTGAAGCTTTCTTT CASSSRSPNTEAFF
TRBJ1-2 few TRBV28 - TGTGCCAGCAGTTTTTGGACTAACTATGGCTACACCTTC CASSFWTNYGYTF
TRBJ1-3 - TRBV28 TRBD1 TGTGCCAGCAGTTCCATCGTCATGACAGGGACAGGGAACACCATATATTTT CASSSIVMTGTGNTIYF
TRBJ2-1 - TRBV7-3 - TGTGCCAGCAGCTTCGCAGGCTACAATGAGCAGTTCTTC CASSFAGYNEQFF
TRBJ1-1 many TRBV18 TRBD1 TGTGCCAGCTCACAAGGGACAGATACTGAAGCTTTCTTT CASSQGTDTEAFF
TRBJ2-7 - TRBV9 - TGTGCCAGCAGCGTAGCGGGGGTCGGCTACGAGCAGTACTTC CASSVAGVGYEQYF
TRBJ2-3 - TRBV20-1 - TGCAGGGGGGGCAGCACAGATACGCAGTATTTT CRGGSTDTQYF
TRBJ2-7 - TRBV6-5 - TGTGCCAGTGCCCGGGACGTACGAGGCTACGAGCAGTACTTC CASARDVRGYEQYF
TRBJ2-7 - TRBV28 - TGTGCCAGCAGTTTAGCGGGGACCTACGAGCAGTACTTC CASSLAGTYEQYF
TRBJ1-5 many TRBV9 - TGTGCCAGCAGCGTAGGGGACGTCAATCAGCCCCAGCATTTT CASSVGDVNQPQHF
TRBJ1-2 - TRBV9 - TGTGCCAGCAGCCCCCAGGGAGGTCTAAACTATGGCTACACCTTC CASSPQGGLNYGYTF
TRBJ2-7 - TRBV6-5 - TGTGCCAGCAGTTACGGCCGGAGGGGCCCAGAGCAGTACTTC CASSYGRRGPEQYF
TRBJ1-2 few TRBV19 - TGTGCCAGTAGTATTCAGCAAAACTATGGCTACACCTTC CASSIQQNYGYTF
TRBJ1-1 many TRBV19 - TGTGCCAGTAGTATAGTAGGGACGGCGAACACTGAAGCTTTCTTT CASSIVGTANTEAFF
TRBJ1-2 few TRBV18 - TGTGCCAGCTCACCAGAGTCGGCGTATGGCTACACCTTC CASSPESAYGYTF